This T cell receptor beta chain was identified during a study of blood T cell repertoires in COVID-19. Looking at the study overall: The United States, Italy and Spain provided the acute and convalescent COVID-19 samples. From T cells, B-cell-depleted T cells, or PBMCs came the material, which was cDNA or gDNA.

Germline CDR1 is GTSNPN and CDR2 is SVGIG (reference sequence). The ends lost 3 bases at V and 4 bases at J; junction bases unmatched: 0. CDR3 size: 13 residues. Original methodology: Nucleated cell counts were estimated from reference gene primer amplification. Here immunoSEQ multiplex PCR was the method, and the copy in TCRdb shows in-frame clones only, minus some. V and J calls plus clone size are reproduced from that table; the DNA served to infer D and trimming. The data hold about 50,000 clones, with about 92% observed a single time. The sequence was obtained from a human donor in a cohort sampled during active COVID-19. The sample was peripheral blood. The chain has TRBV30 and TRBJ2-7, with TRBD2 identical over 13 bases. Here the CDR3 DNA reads TGTGCCTGGAGACTAGCGGGAGGGTACGAGCAGTACTTC. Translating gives CAWRLAGGYEQYF.